This passage covers 22 T cell receptor beta chains from one sample sequenced in a study of cytomegalovirus exposure and HLA in healthy donors. This PCR relied on a set of 60 Vbeta primers and 13 Jbeta primers. Repertoires were generated with immunoSEQ multiplex PCR, while TCRdb's copy carries only in-frame clones and drops some. The table lists about 160,000 clones, 80% of them singletons. The material sequenced was PBMCs. The source of these receptors is a man aged 18-30 years in good health and CMV-seropositive.

The rearrangement links TRBV9 to TRBJ2-7; D is possibly TRBD2 (5 bases). Per germline, CDR1 SGDLS and CDR2 YYNGEE. This CDR3 is 16 amino acids long. Trimming cost V 0 bases and J 2 bases, with 15 bases left between them. In DNA, the CDR3 is TGTGCCAGCAGCGTAGGGAGGCGGAGTTCTACCTACGAGCAGTACTTC. It yields the protein CASSVGRRSSTYEQYF.

Here the CDR3 DNA reads TGTGCCAGCAGCTTGAGGACAGGGCTGAACACCGGGGAGCTGTTTTTT. Amino acids: CASSLRTGLNTGELFF. The chain joins TRBV11-2 to TRBJ2-2; 8 bases match TRBD1. The germline CDR1 and CDR2 sequences are SGHAT and FQNNGV. V lost 3 bases, J lost 1 base, and 4 bases stayed unmatched. The CDR3 length is 16 residues. Full variable domain (remainder filled in from reference TRBV11-2 and TRBJ2-2): EAGVAQSPRYKIIEKRQSVAFWCNPISGHATLYWYQQILGQGPKLLIQFQNNGVVDDSQLPKDRFSAERLKGVDSTLKIQPAKLEDSAVYLCASSLRTGLNTGELFFGEGSRLTVL.

This clone came up a few times. The chain is built from TRBV27 and TRBJ2-7; 7 positions match TRBD1. CDR1 is MNHEY, CDR2 SMNVEV, per germline (reference sequence). This CDR3 spans 13 amino acids. V dropped 6 bases and J dropped 2; count of bases not matched to a gene: 4. CDR3: CASSAGTAYEQYF. CDR3 in DNA: TGTGCCAGCAGCGCCGGGACAGCCTACGAGCAGTACTTC.

This sequence joins TRBV4-2 and TRBJ2-1; no clear D gene. V lost 3 bases and J 6 bases, leaving 18 bases between the germline ends. CDR1 LGHNA and CDR2 YNFKEQ come from the germline V gene. CDR3 length: 16 amino acids. The CDR3 DNA reads as TGTGCCAGCAGCCATACCGTCAACCGCCTGGCCAATGAGCAGTTCTTC. Amino acid sequence: CASSHTVNRLANEQFF.

This clone has just a few counts. The chain carries TRBV29-1 and TRBJ2-2, with a tentative D call TRBD2 (5 bases). The CDR3 runs to 13 residues. Trimming left V 6 bases short and J 7 bases short, with 15 bases between. The germline V gene has CDR1 SQVTM and CDR2 ANQGSEA. The DNA of the CDR3 is TGCAGCGTGGGCAGCGGATTTGACGGGGAGCTGTTTTTT. Translated: CSVGSGFDGELFF.

The V gene is TRBV9, the J gene TRBJ2-3, with D perhaps matching TRBD2 (6 bases). V was trimmed by 4 bases and J by 2 bases, leaving 14 bases between them. The CDR3 extends over 15 amino acids. Germline loops: CDR1 SGDLS, CDR2 YYNGEE. CDR3 sequence (DNA): TGTGCCAGCAGCCACGGAGGGGCCGACACAGATACGCAGTATTTT. Encoded protein: CASSHGGADTDTQYF.

This clone was detected once. This chain joins TRBV19 and TRBJ1-1; D call uncertain. V was clipped by 0 bases and J by 4 bases, with 12 bases between them. The germline gives CDR1 LNHDA, CDR2 SQIVND (reference sequence). This CDR3 is built from 15 residues. The CDR3 protein is CASSIDLYGFTEAFF. The CDR3 DNA follows: TGTGCCAGTAGTATAGATCTATACGGGTTCACTGAAGCTTTCTTT. Variable domain in full (rest from reference TRBV19 and TRBJ1-1): DGGITQSPKYLFRKEGQNVTLSCEQNLNHDAMYWYRQDPGQGLRLIYYSQIVNDFQKGDIAEGYSVSREKKESFPLTVTSAQKNPTAFYLCASSIDLYGFTEAFFGQGTRLTVV.

J is TRBJ1-1 and V is TRBV5-6; tentatively, D is TRBD1 (5 bases). The CDR3 is 13 amino acids. Per the germline V gene, CDR1 is SGHDT and CDR2 is YYEEEE. Trimming shortened V by 0 bases and J by 10 bases, and 13 bases separated the two germline ends. The CDR3 DNA sequence: TGTGCCAGCAGCTTGGATGGGGGGGTGGCAGCTTTCTTT. This encodes CASSLDGGVAAFF.

The chain employs TRBV19 and TRBJ2-3; 8 nucleotides align to TRBD1. The CDR3 extends over 17 amino acids. J lost 1 base, V lost 6 bases, and 12 bases had no gene match. In germline, CDR1 is LNHDA, CDR2 SQIVND (reference sequence). CDR3 bases: TGTGCCAGTAGCAGACGTTCAGGGGGCGCCGGCACAGATACGCAGTATTTT. Its translation: CASSRRSGGAGTDTQYF. Full variable domain (outside the CDR3, taken from reference TRBV19 and TRBJ2-3): DGGITQSPKYLFRKEGQNVTLSCEQNLNHDAMYWYRQDPGQGLRLIYYSQIVNDFQKGDIAEGYSVSREKKESFPLTVTSAQKNPTAFYLCASSRRSGGAGTDTQYFGPGTRLTVL.

This rearrangement joins TRBV12-1 to TRBJ2-6; TRBD2 reflects the table's D call only, with no check against the DNA. TRBV12-1 counts as a pseudogene. This CDR3 has 17 residues. This chain's CDR3 is CASRIEVPHSGANVLTF. The CDR3 DNA reads as TGTGCCAGCAGGATCGAGGTTCCCCACTCTGGGGCCAACGTCCTGACTTTC.

The V and J genes are TRBV6-1 and TRBJ2-5; maybe TRBD1 (5 bases). The germline V gene has CDR1 MNHNS and CDR2 SASEGT. Trimming left V 0 bases short and J 5 bases short, with 16 bases between. The CDR3 covers 16 residues. CDR3 sequence: CASSEALLGAKETQYF. For the CDR3, the DNA is TGTGCCAGCAGTGAAGCGCTTCTAGGGGCAAAGGAGACCCAGTACTTC.

The V and J genes are TRBV4-2 and TRBJ2-7, with a weak D call TRBD2 (6 bases). The V gene's germline CDR1 is LGHNA and CDR2 YNFKEQ. V was clipped by 4 bases and J by 2 bases, with 21 bases between them. The CDR3 covers 17 residues. The CDR3 reads CASSRNIPTGEAYEQYF. The DNA of the CDR3 is TGTGCCAGCAGCCGTAATATTCCGACGGGGGAAGCCTACGAGCAGTACTTC.

V usage is TRBV19 and J usage is TRBJ1-1; perhaps TRBD1 as D (5 bases). This CDR3 comprises 14 residues. From germline, CDR1 is LNHDA and CDR2 SQIVND (reference sequence). The V end lost 3 bases, the J end lost 6 bases, and 14 bases lay between the germline ends. DNA for the CDR3: TGTGCCAGTAGTATTACCGGTGGGGGGTCTGAAGCTTTCTTT. Encoded protein: CASSITGGGSEAFF.

In this sample, this clone turned up once. V is TRBV7-9 and J is TRBJ1-6, with TRBD1 as a possible D gene (6 bases). The germline gives CDR1 SEHNR, CDR2 FQNEAQ (reference sequence). The CDR3 consists of 16 residues. With 2 bases removed from V and 10 bases from J, the gap between germline ends came to 18 bases. CDR3 loop: CASSLSGGQGWSPLHF. CDR3 DNA: TGTGCCAGCAGCTTAAGCGGGGGCCAAGGGTGGTCACCCCTCCACTTT.

The CDR3 DNA reads as TGTGCCATCAGTGAGTCTAAAACTACCGACGAGCAGTACTTC. It is translated as CAISESKTTDEQYF. The J gene is TRBJ2-7, the V gene TRBV10-3, with D unresolved. The CDR3 extends over 14 amino acids. Germline V gene data show CDR1 as ENHRY and CDR2 as SYGVKD. Deletions cut 0 bases from V and 5 bases from J, with 11 bases between.

V usage is TRBV13 and J usage is TRBJ1-4; no reliable D call. Trimming stripped 5 bases from V and 5 bases from J, with 12 bases between. Germline V gene sequence: CDR1 PRHDT, CDR2 FYEKMQ (reference sequence). The CDR3 sequence is 14 residues long. This CDR3 reads CASSITGKNEKLFF. The CDR3 DNA sequence: TGTGCCAGCAGCATAACCGGGAAGAATGAAAAACTGTTTTTT.

The chain employs TRBV19 and TRBJ2-3; maybe TRBD2 (6 bases). Per the germline V gene, CDR1 is LNHDA and CDR2 is SQIVND (reference sequence). This CDR3 comprises 13 residues. V shed 11 bases and J shed 4 bases, with 16 bases lying between them. The chain's CDR3 is CAAGIRGADTQYF. The DNA of the CDR3 is TGTGCCGCGGGGATACGGGGCGCAGATACGCAGTATTTT.

The chain recombines TRBV7-9 with TRBJ1-2; tentatively, D is TRBD1 (5 bases). The CDR3 has 15 residues. The V and J ends lost 1 base and 6 bases respectively, with 15 bases between them. Germline V gives CDR1 SEHNR, CDR2 FQNEAQ (reference sequence). The CDR3 DNA sequence: TGTGCCAGCAGCTTAGGCGGGGGGAAGGTTAATGGCTACACCTTC. It is translated as CASSLGGGKVNGYTF.

This sequence joins TRBV7-2 and TRBJ2-7; TRBD1 agrees at 10 bases. This CDR3 spans 14 amino acids. V shed 6 bases and J 4 bases; nucleotides not matched to a gene: 6. Germline CDR1 is SGHTA and CDR2 is FQGNSA. CDR3 bases: TGTGCCAGCAGACCGGGGACAGGGGTTTACGAGCAGTACTTC. Translated, it gives CASRPGTGVYEQYF.

The table lists this clone with a count of one. The CDR3 loop is CASSLAGVQDGYTF. Here the CDR3 DNA reads TGCGCCAGCAGCTTGGCCGGGGTGCAGGATGGCTACACCTTC. The J gene is TRBJ1-2, the V gene TRBV5-1; no reliable D call. V was clipped by 0 bases and J by 6 bases, with 12 bases between them. The CDR3 is 14 amino acids. Germline V gene lookup returns CDR1 SGHRS and CDR2 YFSETQ.

J is TRBJ1-1 and V is TRBV5-1; D is unresolved. The CDR3 has 15 residues. Trimming shortened V by 5 bases and J by 1 base, and 15 bases separated the two germline ends. CDR1 SGHRS and CDR2 YFSETQ come from the germline V gene. Written as DNA, the CDR3 is TGCGCCAGCAGACTTGCCCTATCTGGGAACACTGAAGCTTTCTTT. This gives the protein CASRLALSGNTEAFF.

CDR3 residues: CASSPGPSGANVLTF. CDR3 bases: TGCGCCAGCAGCCCAGGGCCGTCTGGGGCCAACGTCCTGACTTTC. The chain uses TRBV5-1 and TRBJ2-6, with D maybe TRBD1 (5 bases). The CDR3 is made up of 15 amino acids. Between the trimmed V and J ends, which lost 4 bases and 1 base, there was a span of 9 bases. CDR1 and CDR2 (germline): SGHRS, YFSETQ.